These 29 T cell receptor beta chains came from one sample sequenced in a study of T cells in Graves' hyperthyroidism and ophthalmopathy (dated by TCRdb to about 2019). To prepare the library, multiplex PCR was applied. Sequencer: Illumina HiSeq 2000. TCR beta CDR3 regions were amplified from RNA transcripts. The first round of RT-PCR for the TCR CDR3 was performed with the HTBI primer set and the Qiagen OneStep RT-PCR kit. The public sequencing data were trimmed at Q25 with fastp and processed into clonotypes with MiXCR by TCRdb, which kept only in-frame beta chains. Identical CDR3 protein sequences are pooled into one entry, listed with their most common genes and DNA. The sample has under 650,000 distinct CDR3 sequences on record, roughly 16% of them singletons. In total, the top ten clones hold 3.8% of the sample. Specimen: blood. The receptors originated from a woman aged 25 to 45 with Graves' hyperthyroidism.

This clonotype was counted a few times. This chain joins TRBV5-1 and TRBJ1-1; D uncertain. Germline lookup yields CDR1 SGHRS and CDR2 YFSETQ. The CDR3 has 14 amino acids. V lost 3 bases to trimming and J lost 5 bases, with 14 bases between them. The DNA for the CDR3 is TGCGCCAGCAGCTCTACAGTTCCTGATACTGAAGCTTTCTTT. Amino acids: CASSSTVPDTEAFF.

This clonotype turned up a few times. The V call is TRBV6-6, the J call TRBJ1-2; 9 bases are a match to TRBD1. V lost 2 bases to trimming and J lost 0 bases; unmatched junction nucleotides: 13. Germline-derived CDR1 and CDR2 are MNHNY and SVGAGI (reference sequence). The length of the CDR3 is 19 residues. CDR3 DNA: TGTGCCAGCAGTTACCCCCCCCGGGACAGGGAAAAGGCTAACTATGGCTACACCTTC. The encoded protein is CASSYPPRDREKANYGYTF.

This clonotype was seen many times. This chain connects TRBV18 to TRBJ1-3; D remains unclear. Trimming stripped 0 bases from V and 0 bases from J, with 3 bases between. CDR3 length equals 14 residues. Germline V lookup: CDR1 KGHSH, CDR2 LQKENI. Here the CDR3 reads CASSPPFSGNTIYF. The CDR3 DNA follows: TGTGCCAGCTCACCACCCTTCTCTGGAAACACCATATATTTT.

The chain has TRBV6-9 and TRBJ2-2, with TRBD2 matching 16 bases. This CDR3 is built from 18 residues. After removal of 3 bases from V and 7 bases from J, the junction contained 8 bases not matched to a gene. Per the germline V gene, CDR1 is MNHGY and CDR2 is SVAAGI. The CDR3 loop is CASSYESGLAGGFGELFF. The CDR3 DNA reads TGTGCCAGCAGTTACGAATCGGGACTAGCGGGAGGGTTCGGGGAGCTGTTTTTT.

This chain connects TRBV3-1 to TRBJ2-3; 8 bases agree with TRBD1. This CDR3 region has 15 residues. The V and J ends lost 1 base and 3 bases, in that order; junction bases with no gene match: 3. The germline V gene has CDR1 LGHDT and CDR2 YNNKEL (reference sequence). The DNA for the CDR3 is TGTGCCAGCAGCCAAGCGTGGACAGGGACAGATACGCAGTATTTT. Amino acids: CASSQAWTGTDTQYF.

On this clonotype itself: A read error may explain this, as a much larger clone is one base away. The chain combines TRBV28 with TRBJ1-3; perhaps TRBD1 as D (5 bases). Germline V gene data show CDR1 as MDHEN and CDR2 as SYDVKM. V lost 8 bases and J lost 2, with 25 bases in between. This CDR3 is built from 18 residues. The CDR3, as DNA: TGTGCCAGCCACCCTTTGGAGACCCGCGACAGAGCTGGAAACACCATATATTTT. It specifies CASHPLETRDRAGNTIYF.

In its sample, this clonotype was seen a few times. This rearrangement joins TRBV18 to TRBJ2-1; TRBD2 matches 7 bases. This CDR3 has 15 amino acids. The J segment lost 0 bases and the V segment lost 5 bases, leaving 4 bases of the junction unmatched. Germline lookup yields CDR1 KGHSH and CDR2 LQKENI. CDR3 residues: CASSFLAVSYNEQFF. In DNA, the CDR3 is TGTGCCAGCTCATTTCTAGCGGTCTCCTACAATGAGCAGTTCTTC.

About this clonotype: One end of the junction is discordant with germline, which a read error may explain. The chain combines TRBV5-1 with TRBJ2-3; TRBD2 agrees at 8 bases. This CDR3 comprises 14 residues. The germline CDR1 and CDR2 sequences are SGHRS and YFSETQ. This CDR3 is CVSSSGGNTDTQYF. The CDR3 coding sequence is TGCGTCAGCAGCTCGGGGGGGAACACAGATACGCAGTATTTT.

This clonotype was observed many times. CDR3 DNA sequence: TGTGCCAGCAGCGAAATACTAGCGGGAGTGGCGTTCTTC. Protein product: CASSEILAGVAFF. V gene TRBV7-2 combines with J gene TRBJ2-1, with 11 bases matching TRBD2. CDR1 is SGHTA and CDR2 is FQGNSA in the germline V gene. The CDR3 runs 13 residues. With 5 bases clipped from V and 15 bases from J, the junction kept 9 bases outside the gene matches.

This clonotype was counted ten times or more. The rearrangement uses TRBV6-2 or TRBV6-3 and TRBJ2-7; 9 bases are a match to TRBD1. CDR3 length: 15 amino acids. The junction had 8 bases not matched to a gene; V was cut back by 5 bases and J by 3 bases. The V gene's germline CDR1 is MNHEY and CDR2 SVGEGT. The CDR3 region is CASSVQRTGDYEQYF. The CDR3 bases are TGTGCCAGCAGTGTACAACGGACAGGGGACTACGAGCAGTACTTC.

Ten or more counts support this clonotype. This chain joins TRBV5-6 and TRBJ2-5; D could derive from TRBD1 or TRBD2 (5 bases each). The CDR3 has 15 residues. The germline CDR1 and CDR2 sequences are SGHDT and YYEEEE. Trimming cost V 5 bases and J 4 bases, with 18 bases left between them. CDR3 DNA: TGTGCCAGCAGACCCTCAGGGACCCACCGAGAGACCCAGTACTTC. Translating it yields CASRPSGTHRETQYF.

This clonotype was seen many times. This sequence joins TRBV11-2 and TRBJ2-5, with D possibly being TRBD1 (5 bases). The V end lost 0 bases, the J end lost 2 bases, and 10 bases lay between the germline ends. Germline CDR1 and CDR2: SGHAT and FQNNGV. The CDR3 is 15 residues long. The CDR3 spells CASSLEIGAQETQYF. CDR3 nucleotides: TGTGCCAGCAGCTTAGAGATTGGGGCTCAAGAGACCCAGTACTTC.

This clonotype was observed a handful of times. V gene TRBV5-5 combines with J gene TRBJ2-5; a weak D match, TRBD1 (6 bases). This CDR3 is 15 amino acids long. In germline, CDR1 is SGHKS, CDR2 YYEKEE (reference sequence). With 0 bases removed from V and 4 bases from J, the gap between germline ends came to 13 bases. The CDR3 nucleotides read TGTGCCAGCAGCTTGGTCCTAACAGGGACAGAGACCCAGTACTTC. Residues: CASSLVLTGTETQYF.

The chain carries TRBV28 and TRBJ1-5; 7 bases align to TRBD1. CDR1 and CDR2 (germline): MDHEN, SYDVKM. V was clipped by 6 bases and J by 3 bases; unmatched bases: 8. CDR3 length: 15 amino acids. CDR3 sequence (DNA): TGTGCCAGCAGCGTGGGACAGCGACTCAATCAGCCCCAGCATTTT. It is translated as CASSVGQRLNQPQHF. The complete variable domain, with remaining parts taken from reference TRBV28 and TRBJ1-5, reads DVKVTQSSRYLVKRTGEKVFLECVQDMDHENMFWYRQDPGLGLRLIYFSYDVKMKEKGDIPEGYSVSREKKERFSLILESASTNQTSMYLCASSVGQRLNQPQHFGDGTRLSIL.

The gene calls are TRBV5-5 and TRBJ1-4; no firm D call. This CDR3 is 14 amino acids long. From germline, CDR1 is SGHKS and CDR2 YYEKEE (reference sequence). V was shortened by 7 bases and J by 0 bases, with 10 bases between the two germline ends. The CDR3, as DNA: TGTGCCAGCGCTTCAGGTTCAACTAATGAAAAACTGTTTTTT. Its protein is CASASGSTNEKLFF. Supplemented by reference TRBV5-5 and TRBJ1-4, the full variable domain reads DAGVTQSPTHLIKTRGQQVTLRCSPISGHKSVSWYQQVLGQGPQFIFQYYEKEERGRGNFPDRFSARQFPNYSSELNVNALLLGDSALYLCASASGSTNEKLFFGSGTQLSVL.

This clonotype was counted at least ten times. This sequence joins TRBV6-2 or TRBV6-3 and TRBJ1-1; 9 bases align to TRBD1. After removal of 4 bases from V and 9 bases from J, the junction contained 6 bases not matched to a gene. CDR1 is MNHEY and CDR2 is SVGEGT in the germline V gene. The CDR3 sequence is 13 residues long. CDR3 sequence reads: CASSSSGTGKAFF. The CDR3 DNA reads TGTGCCAGCAGTTCGTCCGGGACAGGGAAAGCTTTCTTT.

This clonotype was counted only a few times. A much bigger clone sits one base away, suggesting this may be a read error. CDR3 protein: CSAKEGPEQYF. Written as DNA, the CDR3 is TGCAGTGCTAAAGAGGGGCCCGAGCAGTACTTC. V gene TRBV20-1 combines with J gene TRBJ2-7; D tentatively fits TRBD1 or TRBD2 (5 bases each). CDR1 is DFQATT, CDR2 SNEGSKA, per germline (reference sequence). The V and J ends lost 4 bases and 6 bases respectively, with 10 bases between them. The CDR3 totals 11 residues.

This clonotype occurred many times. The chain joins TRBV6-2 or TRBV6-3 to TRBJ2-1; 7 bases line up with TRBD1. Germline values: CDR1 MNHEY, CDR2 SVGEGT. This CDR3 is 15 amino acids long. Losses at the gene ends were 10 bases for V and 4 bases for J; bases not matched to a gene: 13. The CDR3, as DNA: TGTGCCACCCTAGGGGGTGAGGGACAGTACAATGAGCAGTTCTTC. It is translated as CATLGGEGQYNEQFF.

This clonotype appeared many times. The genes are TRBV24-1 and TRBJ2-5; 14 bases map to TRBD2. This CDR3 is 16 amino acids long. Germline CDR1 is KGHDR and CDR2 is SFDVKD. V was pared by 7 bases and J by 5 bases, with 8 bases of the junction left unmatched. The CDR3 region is CATSFGTSGSVETQYF. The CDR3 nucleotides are TGTGCCACCAGCTTCGGGACTAGCGGGAGTGTGGAGACCCAGTACTTC.

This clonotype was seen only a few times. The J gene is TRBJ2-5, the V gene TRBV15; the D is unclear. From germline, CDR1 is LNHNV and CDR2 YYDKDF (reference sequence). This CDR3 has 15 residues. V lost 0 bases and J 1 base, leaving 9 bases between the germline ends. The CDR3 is CATSRDLGFQETQYF. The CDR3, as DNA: TGTGCCACCAGCAGAGATCTGGGTTTCCAAGAGACCCAGTACTTC.

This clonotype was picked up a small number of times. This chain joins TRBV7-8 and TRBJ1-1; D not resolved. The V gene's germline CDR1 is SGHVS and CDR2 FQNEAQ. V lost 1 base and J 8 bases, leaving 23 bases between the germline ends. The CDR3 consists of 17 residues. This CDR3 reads CASSLDSGGLWDYEAFF. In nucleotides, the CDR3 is TGTGCCAGCAGCTTAGACTCGGGTGGTTTGTGGGATTACGAAGCTTTCTTT.

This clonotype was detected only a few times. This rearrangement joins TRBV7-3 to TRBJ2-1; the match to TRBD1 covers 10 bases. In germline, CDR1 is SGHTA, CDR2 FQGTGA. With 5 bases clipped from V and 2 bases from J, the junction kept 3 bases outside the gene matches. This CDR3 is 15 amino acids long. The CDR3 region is CASSQGTGAYNEQFF. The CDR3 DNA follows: TGTGCCAGCAGCCAAGGGACAGGGGCCTACAATGAGCAGTTCTTC.

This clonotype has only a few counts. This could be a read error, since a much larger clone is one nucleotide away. The CDR3 loop reads CASNQQLSQETQYF. The CDR3 bases are TGTGCCAGCAACCAACAGTTGAGTCAAGAGACCCAGTACTTC. This chain links TRBV11-2 with TRBJ2-5; no reliable D call. Germline V gene data show CDR1 as SGHAT and CDR2 as FQNNGV. The CDR3 spans 14 residues. Trimming stripped 7 bases from V and 2 bases from J, with 14 bases between.

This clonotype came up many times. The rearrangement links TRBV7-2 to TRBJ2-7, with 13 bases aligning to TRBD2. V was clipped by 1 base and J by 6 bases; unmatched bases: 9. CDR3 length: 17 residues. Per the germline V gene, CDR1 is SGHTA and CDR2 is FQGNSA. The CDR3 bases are TGTGCCAGCAGCTTAGTACTAGCGGGAGGGCCAGGGGGCGAGCAGTACTTC. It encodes CASSLVLAGGPGGEQYF.

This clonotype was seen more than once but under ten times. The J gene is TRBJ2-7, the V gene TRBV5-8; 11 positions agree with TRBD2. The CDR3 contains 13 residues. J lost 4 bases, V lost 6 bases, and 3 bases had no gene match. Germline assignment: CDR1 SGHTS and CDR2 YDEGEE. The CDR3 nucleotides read TGTGCCAGCACCGTAGCGGGAGGGTACGAGCAGTACTTC. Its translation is CASTVAGGYEQYF.

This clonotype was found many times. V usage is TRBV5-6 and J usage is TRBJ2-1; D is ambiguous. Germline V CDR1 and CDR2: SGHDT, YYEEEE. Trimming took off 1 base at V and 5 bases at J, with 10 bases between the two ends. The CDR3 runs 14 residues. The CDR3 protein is CASSLWQTNNEQFF. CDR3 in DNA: TGTGCCAGCAGCTTGTGGCAGACAAACAATGAGCAGTTCTTC.

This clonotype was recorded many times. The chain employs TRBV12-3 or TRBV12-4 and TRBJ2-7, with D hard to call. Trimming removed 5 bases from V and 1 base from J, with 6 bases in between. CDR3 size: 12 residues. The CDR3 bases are TGTGCCAGCAGTCCCCAGTCCTACGAGCAGTACTTC. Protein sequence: CASSPQSYEQYF.

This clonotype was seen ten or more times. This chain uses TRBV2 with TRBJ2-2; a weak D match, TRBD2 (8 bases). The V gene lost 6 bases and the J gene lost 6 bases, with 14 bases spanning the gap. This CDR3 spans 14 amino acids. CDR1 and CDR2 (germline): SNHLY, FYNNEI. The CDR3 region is CASRGTRGPGELFF. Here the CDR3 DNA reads TGTGCCAGCAGGGGGACTAGGGGGCCCGGGGAGCTGTTTTTT.

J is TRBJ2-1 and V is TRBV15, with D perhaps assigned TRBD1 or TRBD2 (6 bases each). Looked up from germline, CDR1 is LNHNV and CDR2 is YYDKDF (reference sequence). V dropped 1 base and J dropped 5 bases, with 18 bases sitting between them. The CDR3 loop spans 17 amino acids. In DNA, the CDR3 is TGTGCCACCAGCAGAGTCGGCCGGGGGCGCCGAGACAATGAGCAGTTCTTC. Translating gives CATSRVGRGRRDNEQFF.